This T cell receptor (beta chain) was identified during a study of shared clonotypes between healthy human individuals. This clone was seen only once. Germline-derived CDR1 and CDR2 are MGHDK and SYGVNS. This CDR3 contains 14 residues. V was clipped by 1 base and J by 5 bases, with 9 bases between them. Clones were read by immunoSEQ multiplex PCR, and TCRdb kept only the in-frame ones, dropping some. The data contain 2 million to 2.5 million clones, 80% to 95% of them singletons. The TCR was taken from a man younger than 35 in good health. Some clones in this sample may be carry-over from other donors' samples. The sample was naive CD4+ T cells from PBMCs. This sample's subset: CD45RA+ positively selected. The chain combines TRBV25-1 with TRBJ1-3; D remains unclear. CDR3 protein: CASSESEMRNTIYF. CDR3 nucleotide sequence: TGTGCCAGCAGTGAATCGGAAATGAGAAACACCATATATTTT.